These T cell receptor beta chains were read from a single sample in a study of T cell repertoires in ileal Crohn's disease. Profiling relied on immunoSEQ multiplex PCR, and the TCRdb table lists in-frame clones only, not all of them. The table includes hundreds of clones, around 84% detected once. The sample comprised ileal tissue. Source of these receptors: an adult with Crohn's disease. Each CDR3 is given with its conserved first and last residue. The D gene is left open where the match is weak. For some rows the clone size is stated as once, few or many, or as a class when expanded; others skip it.

J gene | D gene | clone size | V gene | CDR3 DNA | CDR3 protein
TRBJ1-5 | . | . | TRBV28 | TGTGCCAGCAGTATTCCTAAAGACAGGTTTGGTCAGCCCCAGCATTTT | CASSIPKDRFGQPQHF
TRBJ1-6 | . | . | TRBV19 | TGTGCCAGTAGTAACGAGCTACAGAATAATTCACCCCTCCACTTT | CASSNELQNNSPLHF
TRBJ2-7 | TRBD1 | . | TRBV5-1 | TGCGCCAGCAGCTTAGGGACAGGGGGCGTTTACGAGCAGTACTTC | CASSLGTGGVYEQYF
TRBJ2-7 | . | . | TRBV5-6 | TGTGCCAGCAGCTATCCTACAAGCTACGAGCAGTACTTC | CASSYPTSYEQYF
TRBJ2-7 | . | . | TRBV5-6 | TGTGCCAGCAGCTTGGGGGTCCCCGGCTACGAGCAGTACTTC | CASSLGVPGYEQYF
TRBJ1-1 | . | . | TRBV5-1 | TGCGCCAGCAGCTTGGCTGGGGGGAGAAACACTGAAGCTTTCTTT | CASSLAGGRNTEAFF
TRBJ2-3 | TRBD2 | . | TRBV7-3 | TGTGCCAGCAGCTTTCGAGCGGGGAGAGGAGATACGCAGTATTTT | CASSFRAGRGDTQYF
TRBJ2-7 | . | . | TRBV5-1 | TGCGCCAGCAGCCCCGAGGGGTCGATGTTCAACGAGCAGTACTTC | CASSPEGSMFNEQYF
TRBJ1-5 | . | . | TRBV4-2 | TGTGCCAGCAGCCAAGATTACCTCCAGGGTCAGCCCCAGCATTTT | CASSQDYLQGQPQHF
TRBJ2-7 | . | . | TRBV10-1 | TGCGCCACTAACTCCTACTACTCCTACGAGCAGTACTTC | CATNSYYSYEQYF
TRBJ1-2 | . | . | TRBV19 | TGTGCCAGTAGTTCTGGGGGGAGCTATGGCTACACCTTC | CASSSGGSYGYTF
TRBJ1-5 | . | . | TRBV4-1 | TGCGCCAGCAGCCAAGGGGGGCTAGCAGGGAGAAATCAGCCCCAGCATTTT | CASSQGGLAGRNQPQHF
TRBJ2-2 | TRBD1 | . | TRBV27 | TGTGCCAGCAGCTTCTGGACAGGGGGTACCGGGGAGCTGTTTTTT | CASSFWTGGTGELFF
TRBJ2-7 | . | . | TRBV5-1 | TGCGCCAGCAGCCCTCGAGGGGGATCAGCCTACGAGCAGTACTTC | CASSPRGGSAYEQYF
TRBJ2-7 | TRBD2 | . | TRBV6-5 | TGTGCCAGCAGCCTTTTAGCGGGGGGCTCCTACGAGCAGTACTTC | CASSLLAGGSYEQYF
TRBJ1-1 | TRBD1 | . | TRBV5-8 | TGTGCCAGCAGCTCCCGGGACAGGAGTGAAGCTTTCTTT | CASSSRDRSEAFF
TRBJ1-1 | . | . | TRBV11-3 | TGTGCCAGCAGTACCGGAACAGATGAAGCTTTCTTT | CASSTGTDEAFF
TRBJ1-1 | . | once | TRBV28 | TGTGCCAGCAGTTTCCCGCAGGGGCCGAACACTGAAGCTTTCTTT | CASSFPQGPNTEAFF
TRBJ1-3 | . | . | TRBV19 | TGTGCCAGCAGCCGGGCCGCACTCTCTGGAAACACCATATATTTT | CASSRAALSGNTIYF
TRBJ1-2 | TRBD1 | . | TRBV14 | TGTGCCAGCAGCTCCTGGACAGGGAACTATGGCTACACCTTC | CASSSWTGNYGYTF
TRBJ1-1 | . | once | TRBV30 | TGTGCCTGGAGTTCCCCATGGACTGAAGCTTTCTTT | CAWSSPWTEAFF
TRBJ2-3 | . | . | TRBV9 | TGTGCCAGCAGCGTGAGGGGCCTCACCCTCACAGATACGCAGTATTTT | CASSVRGLTLTDTQYF
TRBJ2-5 | . | . | TRBV6-5 | TGTGCCAGCAGCTCCCTAGACCGGTTAGAGACCCAGTACTTC | CASSSLDRLETQYF
TRBJ1-4 | . | once | TRBV11-2 | TGTGCCAGCAGCTTGGGAGGGGCCTATAATGAAAAACTGTTTTTT | CASSLGGAYNEKLFF
TRBJ2-6 | . | . | TRBV5-1 | TGCGCCAGCAAGCAGGGTGGGGCCAACGTCCTGACTTTC | CASKQGGANVLTF
TRBJ2-4 | . | few | TRBV2 | TGTGCCAGCAGTAGCAAAAACATTCAGTACTTC | CASSSKNIQYF
TRBJ2-1 | . | . | TRBV28 | TGTGCCAGCAGCCCTCACGGAGGGGGGGCCTATGAGCAGTTCTTC | CASSPHGGGAYEQFF
TRBJ2-7 | . | once | TRBV5-4 | TGTGCCAGCAGCTTGGATGGGGTCTCCGAGCAGTACTTC | CASSLDGVSEQYF
TRBJ1-1 | . | . | TRBV6-5 | TGTGCCAGCAATAGCGGGTACACTGAAGCTTTCTTT | CASNSGYTEAFF
TRBJ2-5 | TRBD1 | . | TRBV11-2 | TGTGCCAGCAGCCTAAACAGGGGGCTGAAAGAGCAAGAGACCCAGTACTTC | CASSLNRGLKEQETQYF
TRBJ1-5 | . | . | TRBV15 | TGTGCCACCAGCGGGAGAGGGGGGTTGGGCAATCAGCCCCAGCATTTT | CATSGRGGLGNQPQHF
TRBJ2-3 | TRBD2 | . | TRBV15 | TGTGCCACCAGCAGAGAAACTAGCGGGGCCGTTGGGGATACGCAGTATTTT | CATSRETSGAVGDTQYF
TRBJ2-5 | . | . | TRBV6-1 | TGTGCCAGCAGTGCCCTAAGTCGACACTCACAAGAGACCCAGTACTTC | CASSALSRHSQETQYF
TRBJ2-3 | TRBD1 | . | TRBV6-5 | TGTGCCAGCAGACGGGGACAGGGGTTGGGAGATACGCAGTATTTT | CASRRGQGLGDTQYF
TRBJ2-2 | . | . | TRBV5-4 | TGTGCCAGCAGCCGATTCGGACCCGGGGAGCTGTTTTTT | CASSRFGPGELFF
TRBJ1-4 | TRBD1 | . | TRBV5-1 | TGCGCCAGCAGCTTGGGGCCGACAGGGGGGAGCGAAAAACTGTTTTTT | CASSLGPTGGSEKLFF
TRBJ2-7 | TRBD2 | few | TRBV5-4 | TGTGCCAGCAGCTTGGGGAGGGGAGGGAACGAGCAGTACTTC | CASSLGRGGNEQYF
TRBJ2-7 | . | . | TRBV18 | TGTGCCAGCTCACCACAAGGGGATAACCAGTACTTC | CASSPQGDNQYF
TRBJ1-2 | TRBD1 | . | TRBV28 | TGTGCCAGCAGGTCAGGGGGCCGTGGCTATGGCTACACCTTC | CASRSGGRGYGYTF
TRBJ1-1 | TRBD1 | . | TRBV5-1 | TGCGCCAGCAGCGGCGGCTCAGGGGGCGCGGGGACTGAAGCTTTCTTT | CASSGGSGGAGTEAFF
TRBJ1-5 | . | . | TRBV29-1 | TGCAGCGTTTCAGGGAAAGGTAGCAATCAGCCCCAGCATTTT | CSVSGKGSNQPQHF
TRBJ2-1 | TRBD1 | few | TRBV19 | TGTGCCAGTAGTATAAGCGAGGGGGCTGGAGGCAATGAGCAGTTCTTC | CASSISEGAGGNEQFF
TRBJ1-2 | . | . | TRBV28 | TGTGCCAGCAGTTTATCAGGGGCGAGCTATGGCTACACCTTC | CASSLSGASYGYTF
TRBJ2-7 | . | . | TRBV19 | TGTGCCAGTAGTGGAGCTACGAGCTCCTACGAGCAGTACTTC | CASSGATSSYEQYF
TRBJ1-6 | . | . | TRBV7-6 | TGTGCCAGCAGCTTGCAGGGGCAGGATAATTCACCCCTCCACTTT | CASSLQGQDNSPLHF
TRBJ2-2 | . | . | TRBV4-2 | TGTGCCAGCAGCCAAGTTCTTAAGAACACCGGGGAGCTGTTTTTT | CASSQVLKNTGELFF
TRBJ2-1 | . | . | TRBV30 | TGTGCCTGGATCCCAGGGGACAATGAGCAGTTCTTC | CAWIPGDNEQFF
TRBJ1-6 | . | few | TRBV19 | TGTGCCAGTAGCCCGGTCGGGAATTCACCCCTCCACTTT | CASSPVGNSPLHF
TRBJ2-7 | TRBD2 | . | TRBV5-4 | TGTGCCAGCAGCGGGGGGGACCCGAGCTCCTACGAGCAGTACTTC | CASSGGDPSSYEQYF
TRBJ1-3 | . | . | TRBV7-6 | TGTGCCAGCAGCTTTGGGAAGTTCTCTGGAAACACCATATATTTT | CASSFGKFSGNTIYF
TRBJ2-3 | . | few | TRBV19 | TGTGCCAGCCGAGGGTTCTCTGGCACAGATACGCAGTATTTT | CASRGFSGTDTQYF
TRBJ2-2 | . | . | TRBV19 | TGTGCCAGTAAAGGAGGGGGCGCCGTAGACACCGGGGAGCTGTTTTTT | CASKGGGAVDTGELFF
TRBJ2-5 | . | . | TRBV4-1 | TGCGCCAGCAGCCAAGCCCCCCGGGGACGGGAGACCCAGTACTTC | CASSQAPRGRETQYF
TRBJ1-1 | . | once | TRBV6-5 | TGTGCCAGCGGAACCTCCTGGGCCACTGAAGCTTTCTTT | CASGTSWATEAFF
TRBJ2-4 | . | once | TRBV5-1 | TGCGCCAGCAGCTTGGAGGCTGGGGATTTCGAAAACATTCAGTACTTC | CASSLEAGDFENIQYF
TRBJ2-5 | . | . | TRBV6-5 | TGTGCCAGCAGTTACTCCGAGACCCAGTACTTC | CASSYSETQYF
TRBJ2-3 | TRBD1 | . | TRBV7-8 | TGTGCCAGCAGTCCAACTGACAGGGCCCTACACATCTCTAGCACAGATACGCAGTATTTT | CASSPTDRALHISSTDTQYF